These 10 T cell receptor beta chains were sequenced from one sample in a study of PD-1 blockade in classical Hodgkin lymphoma. Patients all relapsed after autologous stem cell transplantation, and there was variation in brentuximab vedotin exposure. Clones were sequenced by immunoSEQ multiplex PCR, and TCRdb holds only the in-frame ones, with some missing. This sample has 13,000 to 15,000 clones, with approximately 83% found just once. The sample in question was peripheral blood mononuclear cells (PBMCs), obtained at baseline. The receptors here all came from a human donor with classical Hodgkin lymphoma.

The V and J genes are TRBV28 and TRBJ1-2; 7 bases are a match to TRBD1. The germline V gene encodes CDR1 MDHEN and CDR2 SYDVKM. The CDR3 loop spans 14 amino acids. Trimming took 6 bases from V and 4 from J; bases not matched to a gene: 8. The CDR3 spells CASRTGRGTYGYTF. The CDR3 DNA follows: TGTGCCAGCAGAACTGGCAGGGGGACCTATGGCTACACCTTC.

The chain has TRBV6-4 and TRBJ1-1, with TRBD1 identical over 7 bases. CDR3 size: 13 residues. Germline V gives CDR1 MRHNA, CDR2 SNTAGT. J lost 1 base, V lost 6 bases, and 2 bases had no gene match. CDR3: CASRRTGNTEAFF. The DNA for the CDR3 is TGTGCCAGCAGGCGGACAGGGAACACTGAAGCTTTCTTT.

V is TRBV5-1 and J is TRBJ2-1; TRBD2 aligns across 8 bases. Per germline, CDR1 SGHRS and CDR2 YFSETQ. The CDR3 extends over 12 amino acids. The trim removed 2 bases at V and 9 bases at J, leaving 1 base unmatched. The chain's CDR3 is CASSFGLAEQFF. The CDR3 region has the DNA TGCGCCAGCAGCTTTGGACTAGCTGAGCAGTTCTTC.

This chain connects TRBV6-6 to TRBJ2-7; TRBD2 aligns across 7 bases. V was clipped by 2 bases and J by 0 bases; unmatched bases: 7. In germline, CDR1 is MNHNY, CDR2 SVGAGI (reference sequence). There are 16 residues in the CDR3. CDR3 DNA sequence: TGTGCCAGCAGTTACCCCCCGGGCGGGGGCTCCTACGAGCAGTACTTC. Translated, it gives CASSYPPGGGSYEQYF.

This clone appeared once. The V gene is TRBV7-8, the J gene TRBJ2-7, with D possibly called TRBD1 or TRBD2 (5 bases each). V was cut by 2 bases and J by 3 bases, with 8 bases left in between. The CDR3 is 13 residues long. Looked up from germline, CDR1 is SGHVS and CDR2 is FQNEAQ. CDR3 residues: CASSLFGGYEQYF. CDR3 sequence (DNA): TGTGCCAGCAGCTTATTTGGGGGCTACGAGCAGTACTTC.

This clone was counted between two and nine times. The CDR3 DNA follows: TGTGCCAGCAGTTTGTTTTGGACAGGTCAAGGGTCCACAGATACGCAGTATTTT. This sequence encodes CASSLFWTGQGSTDTQYF. The chain joins TRBV27 to TRBJ2-3; TRBD1 agrees at 7 bases. Germline V CDR1 and CDR2: MNHEY, SMNVEV (reference sequence). The CDR3 has 18 residues. V lost 3 bases and J lost 2; bases outside the gene matches: 14.

V gene TRBV18 combines with J gene TRBJ2-7, with no clear D. Germline V gene data show CDR1 as KGHSH and CDR2 as LQKENI. The CDR3 sequence is 13 residues long. V was cut by 2 bases and J by 0 bases, with 5 bases left in between. The CDR3 DNA is TGTGCCAGCTCACCAAAAGTCTCCTACGAGCAGTACTTC. Encoded protein: CASSPKVSYEQYF.

The chain links TRBV4-1 to TRBJ2-5; 8 bases align to TRBD1. Germline V lookup: CDR1 MGHRA, CDR2 YSYEKL. The CDR3 loop spans 14 amino acids. With V trimmed by 1 base and J by 11 bases, 9 bases remained unmatched. CDR3 loop: CASSQGPGQEWQYF. As DNA, the CDR3 is TGCGCCAGCAGCCAAGGGCCGGGACAGGAATGGCAGTACTTC.

This chain links TRBV7-9 with TRBJ1-2; 9 positions agree with TRBD1. Germline CDR1 reads SEHNR; CDR2 reads FQNEAQ (reference sequence). The CDR3 contains 14 residues. J was trimmed by 8 bases and V by 1 base; bases with no gene match: 5. Here the CDR3 reads CASSLGDRGNGYTF. In DNA, the CDR3 is TGTGCCAGCAGCTTAGGCGACAGGGGGAACGGCTACACCTTC. Drawing the rest from reference TRBV7-9 and TRBJ1-2, the complete variable domain is DTGVSQNPRHKITKRGQNVTFRCDPISEHNRLYWYRQTLGQGPEFLTYFQNEAQLEKSRLLSDRFSAERPKGSFSTLEIQRTEQGDSAMYLCASSLGDRGNGYTFGSGTRLTVV.

This chain joins TRBV19 and TRBJ1-1; D remains unclear. Trimming left V 3 bases short and J 0 bases short, with 14 bases between. Germline CDR1 and CDR2: LNHDA and SQIVND (reference sequence). This CDR3 has 16 residues. The CDR3 spells CASSMGTEGVNTEAFF. The CDR3 region has the DNA TGTGCCAGTAGTATGGGCACCGAGGGAGTGAACACTGAAGCTTTCTTT.